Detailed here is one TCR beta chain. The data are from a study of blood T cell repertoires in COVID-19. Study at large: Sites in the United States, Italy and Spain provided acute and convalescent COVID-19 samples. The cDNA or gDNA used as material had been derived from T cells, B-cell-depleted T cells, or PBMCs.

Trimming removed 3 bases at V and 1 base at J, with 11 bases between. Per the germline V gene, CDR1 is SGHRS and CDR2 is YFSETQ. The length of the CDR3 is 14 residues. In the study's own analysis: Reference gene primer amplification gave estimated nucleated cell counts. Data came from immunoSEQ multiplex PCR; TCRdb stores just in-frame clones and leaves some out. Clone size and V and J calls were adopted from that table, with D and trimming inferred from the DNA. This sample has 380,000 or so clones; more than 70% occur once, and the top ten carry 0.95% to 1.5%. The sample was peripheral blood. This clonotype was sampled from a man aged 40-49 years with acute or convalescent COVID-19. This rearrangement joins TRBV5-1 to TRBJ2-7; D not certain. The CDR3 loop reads CASSSSGLSYEQYF. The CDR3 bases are TGCGCCAGCAGCTCCTCGGGTCTTTCCTACGAGCAGTACTTC.